This entry is about one T cell receptor beta chain. The sample holds one count of this clone. The antigen it binds to is not known. Nothing much larger sits one base from this clone, and base qualities are not available. Per the publication, the time point label means: cycle 4 day 1 (C4D1), after about 6 weeks of nivolumab. All trial patients had relapsed after autologous stem cell transplantation, with cohorts A, B and C differing in prior brentuximab vedotin exposure. A total of roughly 60 patients with relapsed/refractory classical Hodgkin lymphoma made up the trial cohort, and each patient's best overall response was complete response, partial response or progressive disease. Trial patients were treated with single-agent nivolumab in the multi-cohort phase II CheckMate 205 trial. An independent review committee assessed best overall response by applying the 2007 International Working Group response criteria. Trial PBMCs were obtained immediately prior to nivolumab initiation (C1D1) and on therapy at cycle 2 day 1 and cycle 4 day 1. Peripheral blood was collected in 8 mL Vacutainer Cell Preparation Tubes, from which PBMCs were isolated by centrifugation and then cryopreserved.

Genomic DNA was extracted with the Qiagen DNeasy kit from unsorted PBMCs and from negatively selected CD4+ and CD8+ fractions. Amplification of TCR beta CDR3 regions was done by immunoSEQ multiplex PCR with primers that anneal to V and J segments. Amplification bias was minimized using a synthetic immune receptor repertoire, and residual bias was removed computationally after sequencing. In the source study's methods: Custom Python scripts were used to quantify repertoire diversity as the Shannon entropy index. Unsorted, CD4+ and CD8+ repertoires were examined separately, except in combined analyses, for which CD4+ and CD8+ sequences were merged in silico. A clone counted as expanded when the clone's frequency after treatment rose at least 2-fold relative to C1D1, and clones undetected at baseline were given a pseudocount of 0.5. Singleton clones were defined as clones with 0 or 1 copy at C1D1, and non-singleton clones were defined as clones with 2 or more copies. Clones expanded in unsorted samples were labelled as CD4+, CD8+ or unknown by matching protein sequences in sorted samples from the same patient. Wilcoxon tests were applied to paired samples to test diversity changes from C1D1 to C4D1. TCRdb re-hosts the immuneACCESS table, in-frame sequences only. Its copies lack some clones; in the studies checked, an unresolved V gene accounts for under half of them, and the cause for the rest is not known. The V and J calls and clone size were taken over from that table, and D and trimming were inferred from the DNA. This sample lists roughly 51,000 clones; under 80% were detected once. Approximately 12% of the sample goes to the ten largest clones.

This entry is derived from a study of PD-1 blockade in classical Hodgkin lymphoma (dated by TCRdb to the early 2020s). Notes on the research overall: Nivolumab dosing was 3 mg/kg intravenously every 2 weeks, continuing until either disease progression or unacceptable toxicity. The study used TCR beta sequencing and CyTOF to define a peripheral blood immune signature of response to PD-1 blockade in classical Hodgkin lymphoma.

Measured from the cysteine to the phenylalanine, the CDR3 is 15 residues long. Here the CDR3 DNA is all that survives: 45 bases in frame from base 1. Reading the germline V gene gives CDR1 MDHEN and CDR2 SYDVKM. V drops 5 bases and J drops 2 bases, leaving 15 bases in between. The paper's findings and limits, for the study overall: Diversity was lower in patients who began nivolumab less than 1 year after ASCT, so these patients were left out of later analyses to avoid confounding by immune reconstitution. Trial patients achieving complete response had baseline diversity similar to newly diagnosed patients, whereas partial responders and progressors had significantly lower diversity. Baseline TCR diversity was reported to be lower in newly diagnosed patients than in healthy donors, and even lower in relapsed/refractory patients. The study was restricted to a single clinical trial cohort, and the causes of repertoire differences, possibly disease activity or prior therapy, were left undefined. CD4+ but not CD8+ TCR diversity rose significantly by C4D1 (p=0.0027 vs p=0.16), most apparent in complete responders (p=0.02).

The specimen was peripheral blood mononuclear cells (PBMCs), collected before the fourth cycle of nivolumab. The sequence was collected from a human donor with classical Hodgkin lymphoma. The chain is made from TRBV28 and TRBJ2-5; TRBD1 is possibly the D segment (6 matching bases). The nucleotide sequence is TGTGCCAGCAGTCGGATGGGCGGACAGCAAGAGACCCAGTACTTC. Its amino acids are CASSRMGGQQETQYF.